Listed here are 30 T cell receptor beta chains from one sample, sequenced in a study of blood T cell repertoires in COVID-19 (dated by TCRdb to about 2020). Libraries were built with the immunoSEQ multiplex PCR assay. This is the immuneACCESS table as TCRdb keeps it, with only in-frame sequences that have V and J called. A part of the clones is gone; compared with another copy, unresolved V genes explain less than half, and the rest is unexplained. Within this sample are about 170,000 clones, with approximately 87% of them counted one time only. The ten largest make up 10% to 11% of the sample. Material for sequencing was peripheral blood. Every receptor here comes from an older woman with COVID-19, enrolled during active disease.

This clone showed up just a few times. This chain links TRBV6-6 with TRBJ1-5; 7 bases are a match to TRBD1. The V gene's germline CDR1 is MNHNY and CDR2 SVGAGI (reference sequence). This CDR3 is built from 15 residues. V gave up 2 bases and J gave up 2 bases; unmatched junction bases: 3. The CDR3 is CASSYLDRGNQPQHF. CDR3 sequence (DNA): TGTGCCAGCAGTTACCTTGACAGGGGCAATCAGCCCCAGCATTTT.

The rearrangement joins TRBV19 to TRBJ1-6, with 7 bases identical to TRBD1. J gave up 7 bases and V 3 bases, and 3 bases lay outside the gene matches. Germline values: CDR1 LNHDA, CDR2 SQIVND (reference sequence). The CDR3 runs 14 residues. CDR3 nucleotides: TGTGCCAGTAGTATGGGGACAGAGAATTCACCCCTCCACTTT. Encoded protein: CASSMGTENSPLHF.

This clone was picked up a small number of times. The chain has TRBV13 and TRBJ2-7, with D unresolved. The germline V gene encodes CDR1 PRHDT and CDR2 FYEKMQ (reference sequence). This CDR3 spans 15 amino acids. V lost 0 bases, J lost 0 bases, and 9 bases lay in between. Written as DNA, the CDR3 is TGTGCCAGCAGCTTAGGTTCTTTTAGCTCCTACGAGCAGTACTTC. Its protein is CASSLGSFSSYEQYF. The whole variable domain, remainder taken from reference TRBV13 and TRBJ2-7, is AAGVIQSPRHLIKEKRETATLKCYPIPRHDTVYWYQQGPGQDPQFLISFYEKMQSDKGSIPDRFSAQQFSDYHSELNMSSLELGDSALYFCASSLGSFSSYEQYFGPGTRLTVT.

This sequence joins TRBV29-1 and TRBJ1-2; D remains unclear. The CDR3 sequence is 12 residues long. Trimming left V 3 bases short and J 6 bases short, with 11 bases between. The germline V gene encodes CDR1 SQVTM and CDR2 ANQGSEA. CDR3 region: CSVEANQHGYTF. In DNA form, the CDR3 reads TGCAGCGTTGAGGCCAACCAACATGGCTACACCTTC.

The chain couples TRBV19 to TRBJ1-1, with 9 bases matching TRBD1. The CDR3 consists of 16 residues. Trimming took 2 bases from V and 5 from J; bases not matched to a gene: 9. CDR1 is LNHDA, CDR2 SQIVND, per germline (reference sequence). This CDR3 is CASSIPPGQGRTEAFF. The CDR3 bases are TGTGCCAGTAGTATACCTCCGGGACAGGGTCGGACTGAAGCTTTCTTT.

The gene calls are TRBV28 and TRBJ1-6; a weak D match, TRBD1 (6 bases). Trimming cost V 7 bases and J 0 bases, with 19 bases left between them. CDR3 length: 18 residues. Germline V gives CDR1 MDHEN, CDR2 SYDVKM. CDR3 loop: CASNLQGSGNSYNSPLHF. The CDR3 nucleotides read TGTGCCAGCAACCTACAGGGTTCGGGAAACTCCTATAATTCACCCCTCCACTTT. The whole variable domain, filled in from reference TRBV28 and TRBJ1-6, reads DVKVTQSSRYLVKRTGEKVFLECVQDMDHENMFWYRQDPGLGLRLIYFSYDVKMKEKGDIPEGYSVSREKKERFSLILESASTNQTSMYLCASNLQGSGNSYNSPLHFGNGTRLTVT.

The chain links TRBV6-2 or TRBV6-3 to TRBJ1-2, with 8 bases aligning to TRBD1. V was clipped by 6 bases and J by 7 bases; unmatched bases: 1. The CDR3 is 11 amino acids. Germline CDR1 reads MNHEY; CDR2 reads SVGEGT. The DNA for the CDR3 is TGTGCCAGCAGCGACAGGGGTGGCTACACCTTC. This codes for CASSDRGGYTF.

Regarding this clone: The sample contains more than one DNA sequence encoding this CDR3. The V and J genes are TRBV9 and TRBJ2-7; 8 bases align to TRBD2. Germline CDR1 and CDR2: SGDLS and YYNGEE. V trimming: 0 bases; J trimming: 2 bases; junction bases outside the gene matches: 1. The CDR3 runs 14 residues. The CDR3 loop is CASSVGTSPYEQYF. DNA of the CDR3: TGTGCCAGCAGCGTAGGGACTAGCCCCTACGAGCAGTACTTC.

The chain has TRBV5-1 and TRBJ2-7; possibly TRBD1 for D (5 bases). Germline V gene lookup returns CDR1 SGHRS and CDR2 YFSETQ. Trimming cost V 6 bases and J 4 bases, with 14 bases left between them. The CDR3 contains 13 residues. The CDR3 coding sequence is TGCGCCAGCAAAACCGACAGTTTATACGAGCAGTACTTC. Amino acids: CASKTDSLYEQYF.

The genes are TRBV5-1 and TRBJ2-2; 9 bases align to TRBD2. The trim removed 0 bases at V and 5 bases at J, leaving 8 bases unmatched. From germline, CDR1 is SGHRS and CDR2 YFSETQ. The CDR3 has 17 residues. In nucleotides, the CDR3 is TGCGCCAGCAGCTTGGGTCTAGCGGGATGGTGGACCGGGGAGCTGTTTTTT. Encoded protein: CASSLGLAGWWTGELFF. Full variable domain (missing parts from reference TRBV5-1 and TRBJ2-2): KAGVTQTPRYLIKTRGQQVTLSCSPISGHRSVSWYQQTPGQGLQFLFEYFSETQRNKGNFPGRFSGRQFSNSRSEMNVSTLELGDSALYLCASSLGLAGWWTGELFFGEGSRLTVL.

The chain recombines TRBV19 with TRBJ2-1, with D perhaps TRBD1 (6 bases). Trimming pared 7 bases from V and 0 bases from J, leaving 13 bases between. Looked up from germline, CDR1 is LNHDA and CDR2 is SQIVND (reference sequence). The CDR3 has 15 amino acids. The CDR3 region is CASTSGTLSYNEQFF. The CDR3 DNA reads TGTGCCAGTACCTCCGGGACACTCTCCTACAATGAGCAGTTCTTC.

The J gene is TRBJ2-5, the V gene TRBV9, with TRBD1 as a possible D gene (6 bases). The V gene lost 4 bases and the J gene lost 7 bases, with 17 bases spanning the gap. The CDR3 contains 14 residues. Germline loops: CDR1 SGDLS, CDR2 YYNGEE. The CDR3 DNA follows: TGTGCCAGCAGCCCGGCAGGGACACAGGTGACCCAGTACTTC. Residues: CASSPAGTQVTQYF.

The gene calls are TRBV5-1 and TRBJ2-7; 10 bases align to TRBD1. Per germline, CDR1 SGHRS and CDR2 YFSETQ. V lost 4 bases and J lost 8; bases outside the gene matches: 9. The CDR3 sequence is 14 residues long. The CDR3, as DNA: TGCGCCAGCAGCCCAGGGACAGGGGTTGGACAGCAGTACTTC. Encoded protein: CASSPGTGVGQQYF.

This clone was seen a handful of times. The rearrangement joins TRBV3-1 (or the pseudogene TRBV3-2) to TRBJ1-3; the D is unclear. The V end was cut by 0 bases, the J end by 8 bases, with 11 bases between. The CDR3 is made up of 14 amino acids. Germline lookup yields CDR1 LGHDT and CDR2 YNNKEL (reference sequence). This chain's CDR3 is CASSQDAASDTIYF. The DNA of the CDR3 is TGTGCCAGCAGCCAAGACGCGGCGTCGGACACCATATATTTT.

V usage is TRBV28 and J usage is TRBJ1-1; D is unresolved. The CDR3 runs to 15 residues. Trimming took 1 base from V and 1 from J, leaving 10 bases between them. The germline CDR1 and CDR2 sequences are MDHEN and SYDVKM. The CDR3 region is CASSLLGQTNTEAFF. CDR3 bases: TGTGCCAGCAGTTTATTGGGCCAGACGAACACTGAAGCTTTCTTT.

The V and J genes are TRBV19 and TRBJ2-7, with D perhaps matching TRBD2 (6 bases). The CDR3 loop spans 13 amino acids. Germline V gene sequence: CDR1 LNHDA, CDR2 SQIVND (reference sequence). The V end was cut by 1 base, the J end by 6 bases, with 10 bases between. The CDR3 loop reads CASSIAGGIEQYF. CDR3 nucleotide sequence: TGTGCCAGTAGTATAGCGGGCGGGATCGAGCAGTACTTC.

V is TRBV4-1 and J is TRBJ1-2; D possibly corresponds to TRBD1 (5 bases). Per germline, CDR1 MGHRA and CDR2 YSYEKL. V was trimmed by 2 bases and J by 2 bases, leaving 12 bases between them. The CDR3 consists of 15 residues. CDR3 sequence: CASSQLGGSNYGYTF. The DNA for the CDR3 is TGCGCCAGCAGCCAATTGGGGGGGTCAAACTATGGCTACACCTTC.

DNA for the CDR3: TGTGCCAGCAGCTTAGTAATTGGAGGTGTTGGCTACACCTTC. Translation: CASSLVIGGVGYTF. The chain employs TRBV11-2 and TRBJ1-2; D is ambiguous. Germline V gene data show CDR1 as SGHAT and CDR2 as FQNNGV. There are 14 residues in the CDR3. Trimming stripped 1 base from V and 7 bases from J, with 13 bases between.

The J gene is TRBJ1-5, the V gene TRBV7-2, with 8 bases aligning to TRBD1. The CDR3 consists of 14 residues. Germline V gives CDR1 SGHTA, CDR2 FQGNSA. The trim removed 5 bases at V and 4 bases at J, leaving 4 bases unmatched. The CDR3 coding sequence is TGTGCCAGCAGCCCACAGGGGGGAAATCAGCCCCAGCATTTT. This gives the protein CASSPQGGNQPQHF.

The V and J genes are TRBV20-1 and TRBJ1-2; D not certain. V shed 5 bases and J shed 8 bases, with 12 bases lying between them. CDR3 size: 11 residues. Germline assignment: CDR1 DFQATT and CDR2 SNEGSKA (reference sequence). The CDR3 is CSAPLLRGYTF. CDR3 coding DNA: TGCAGTGCTCCTCTTCTCCGGGGCTACACCTTC.

CDR3 in DNA: TGTGCCAGTGGGACAGTTAGCAATCAGCCCCAGCATTTT. Protein: CASGTVSNQPQHF. The chain uses TRBV19 and TRBJ1-5; 7 bases are a match to TRBD1. Germline lookup yields CDR1 LNHDA and CDR2 SQIVND (reference sequence). CDR3 length: 13 amino acids. Trimming removed 8 bases from V and 0 bases from J; junction bases left unmatched: 1.

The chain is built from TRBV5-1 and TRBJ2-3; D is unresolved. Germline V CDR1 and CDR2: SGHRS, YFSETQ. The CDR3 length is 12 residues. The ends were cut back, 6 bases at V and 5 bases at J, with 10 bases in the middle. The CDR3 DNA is TGCGCCAGCAAACGCTCGGGAGATACGCAGTATTTT. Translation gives CASKRSGDTQYF.

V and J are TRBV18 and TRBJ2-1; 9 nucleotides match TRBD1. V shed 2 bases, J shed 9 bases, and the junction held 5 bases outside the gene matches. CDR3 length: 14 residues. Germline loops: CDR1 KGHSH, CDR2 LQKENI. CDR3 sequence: CASSPGTGLGEQFF. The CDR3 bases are TGTGCCAGCTCACCAGGGACAGGGTTGGGTGAGCAGTTCTTC.

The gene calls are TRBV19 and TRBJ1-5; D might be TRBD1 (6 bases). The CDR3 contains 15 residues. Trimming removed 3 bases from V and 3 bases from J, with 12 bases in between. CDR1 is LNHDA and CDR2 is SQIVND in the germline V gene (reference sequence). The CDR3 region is CASSIMGGLNQPQHF. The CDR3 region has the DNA TGTGCCAGTAGTATCATGGGGGGGCTCAATCAGCCCCAGCATTTT.

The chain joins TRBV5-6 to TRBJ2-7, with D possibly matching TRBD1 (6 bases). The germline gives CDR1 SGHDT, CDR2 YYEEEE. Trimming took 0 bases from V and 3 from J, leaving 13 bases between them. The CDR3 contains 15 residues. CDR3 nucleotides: TGTGCCAGCAGCTTGGGGCCCGGGACATTCTACGAGCAGTACTTC. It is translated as CASSLGPGTFYEQYF.

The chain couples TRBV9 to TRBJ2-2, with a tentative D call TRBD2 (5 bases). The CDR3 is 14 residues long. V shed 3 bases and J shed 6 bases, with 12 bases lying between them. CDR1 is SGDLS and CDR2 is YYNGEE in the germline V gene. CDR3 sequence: CASSERRSSGELFF. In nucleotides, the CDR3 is TGTGCCAGCAGCGAGAGGAGGAGCTCCGGGGAGCTGTTTTTT.

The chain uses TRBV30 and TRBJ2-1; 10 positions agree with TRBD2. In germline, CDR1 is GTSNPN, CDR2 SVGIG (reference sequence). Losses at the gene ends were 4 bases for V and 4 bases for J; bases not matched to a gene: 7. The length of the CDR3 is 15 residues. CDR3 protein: CAWTPASGGYNEQFF. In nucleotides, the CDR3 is TGTGCCTGGACGCCGGCTAGCGGGGGTTACAATGAGCAGTTCTTC.

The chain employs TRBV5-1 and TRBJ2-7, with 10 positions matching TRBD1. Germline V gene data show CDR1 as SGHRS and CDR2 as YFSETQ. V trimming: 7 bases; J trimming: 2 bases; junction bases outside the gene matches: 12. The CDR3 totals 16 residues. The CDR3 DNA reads TGCGCCAGCGGCATAGGGCGGACAGGGGGAGCCTACGAGCAGTACTTC. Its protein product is CASGIGRTGGAYEQYF.

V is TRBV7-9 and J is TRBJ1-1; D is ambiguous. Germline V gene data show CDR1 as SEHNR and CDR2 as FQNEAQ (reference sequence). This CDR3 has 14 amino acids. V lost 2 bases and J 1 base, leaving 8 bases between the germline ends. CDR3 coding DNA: TGTGCCAGCAGCTTAAGAGGAGAGAACACTGAAGCTTTCTTT. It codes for CASSLRGENTEAFF.

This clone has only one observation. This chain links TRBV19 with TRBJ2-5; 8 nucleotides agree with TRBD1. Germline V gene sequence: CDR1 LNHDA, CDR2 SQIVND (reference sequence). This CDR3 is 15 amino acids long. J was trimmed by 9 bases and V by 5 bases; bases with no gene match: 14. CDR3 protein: CASSLGTGSLEPQYF. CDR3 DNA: TGTGCCAGTAGTCTCGGGACAGGTTCGTTGGAACCCCAGTACTTC.